This entry is about one T cell receptor (beta chain). Antigen: not known. These data belong to a study of cytomegalovirus exposure and HLA in healthy donors. Study-level results: In a later analysis, V- and J-gene trimming of beta chains associated with a DCLRE1C missense variant, replicated independently. Reportedly, diagnosis of cytomegalovirus status by the classifier showed high specificity and sensitivity. Across all donors, roughly uniform sequencing depth was an assumption of the presence/absence analyses. TCR association rates varied by HLA locus in a later analysis, with DRB1 highest and HLA-C lowest.

A multiplex PCR was run with 60 Vbeta primers and 13 Jbeta primers. Clones were sequenced by immunoSEQ multiplex PCR, and TCRdb holds only the in-frame ones, with some missing. Of some 120,000 clones in the sample, roughly 83% are singletons; the top ten hold approximately 4%. This CDR3 has 14 residues. V shed 0 bases, J shed 6 bases, and the junction held 4 bases outside the gene matches. CDR1 SGHTA and CDR2 FQGTGA come from the germline V gene. The chain is built from TRBV7-3 and TRBJ2-7, with TRBD1 matching 8 bases. The sequence was obtained from a man under 40 in good health and CMV-seropositive. The material sequenced was PBMCs. The CDR3 spells CASSLTGTGGEQYF. In DNA, the CDR3 is TGTGCCAGCAGCTTAACCGGGACAGGAGGCGAGCAGTACTTC.